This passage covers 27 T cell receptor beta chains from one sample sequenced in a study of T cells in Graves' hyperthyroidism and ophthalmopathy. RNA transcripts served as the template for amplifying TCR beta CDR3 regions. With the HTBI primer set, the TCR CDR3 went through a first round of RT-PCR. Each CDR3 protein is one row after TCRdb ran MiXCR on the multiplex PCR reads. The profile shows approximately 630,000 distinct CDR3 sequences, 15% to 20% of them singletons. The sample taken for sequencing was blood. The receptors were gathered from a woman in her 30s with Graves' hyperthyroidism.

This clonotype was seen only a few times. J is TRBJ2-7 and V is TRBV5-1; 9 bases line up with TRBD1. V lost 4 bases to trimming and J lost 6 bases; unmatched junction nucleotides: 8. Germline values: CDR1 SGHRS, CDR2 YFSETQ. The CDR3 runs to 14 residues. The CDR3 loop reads CASSAGTGRIEQYF. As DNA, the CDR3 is TGCGCCAGCAGCGCCGGGACAGGGAGAATCGAGCAGTACTTC.

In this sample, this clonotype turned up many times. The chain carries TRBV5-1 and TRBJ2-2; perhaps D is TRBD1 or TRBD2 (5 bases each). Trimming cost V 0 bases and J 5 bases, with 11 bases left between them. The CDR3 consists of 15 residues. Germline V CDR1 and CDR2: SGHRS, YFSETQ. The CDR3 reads CASSLDGAGTGELFF. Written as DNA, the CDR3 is TGCGCCAGCAGCTTGGACGGGGCCGGAACCGGGGAGCTGTTTTTT.

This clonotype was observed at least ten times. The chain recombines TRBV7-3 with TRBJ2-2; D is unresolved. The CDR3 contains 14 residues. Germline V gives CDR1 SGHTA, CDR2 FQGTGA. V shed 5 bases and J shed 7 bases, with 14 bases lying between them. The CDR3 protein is CASSLTPFGGELFF. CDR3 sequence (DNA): TGTGCCAGCAGCCTCACGCCATTTGGCGGGGAGCTGTTTTTT. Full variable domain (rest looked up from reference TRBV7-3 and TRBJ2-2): GAGVSQTPSNKVTEKGKYVELRCDPISGHTALYWYRQSLGQGPEFLIYFQGTGAADDSGLPNDRFFAVRPEGSVSTLKIQRTERGDSAVYLCASSLTPFGGELFFGEGSRLTVL.

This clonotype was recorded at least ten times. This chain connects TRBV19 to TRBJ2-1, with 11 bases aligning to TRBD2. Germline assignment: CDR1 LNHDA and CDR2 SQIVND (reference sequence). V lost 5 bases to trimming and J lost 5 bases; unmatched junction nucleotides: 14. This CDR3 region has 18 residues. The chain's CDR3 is CASSFFVAGGLKNNEQFF. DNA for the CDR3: TGTGCCAGTAGTTTTTTCGTAGCGGGAGGGCTAAAAAACAATGAGCAGTTCTTC.

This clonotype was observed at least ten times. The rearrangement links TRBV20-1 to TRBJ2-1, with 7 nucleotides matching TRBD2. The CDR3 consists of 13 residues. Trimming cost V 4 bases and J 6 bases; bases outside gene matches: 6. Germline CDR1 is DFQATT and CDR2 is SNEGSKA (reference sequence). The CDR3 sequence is CSANHWGGNEQFF. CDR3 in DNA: TGCAGTGCTAACCATTGGGGGGGCAATGAGCAGTTCTTC.

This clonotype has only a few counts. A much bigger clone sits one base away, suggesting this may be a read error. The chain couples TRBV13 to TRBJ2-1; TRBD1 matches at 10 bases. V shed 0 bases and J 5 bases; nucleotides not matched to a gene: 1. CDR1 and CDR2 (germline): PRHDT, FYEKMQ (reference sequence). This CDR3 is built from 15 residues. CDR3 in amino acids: CASSLGGTGDNEQFF. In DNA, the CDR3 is TGTGCCAGCAGCTTAGGGGGGACAGGGGACAATGAGCAGTTCTTC. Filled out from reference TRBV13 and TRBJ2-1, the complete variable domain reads AAGVIQSPRHLIKEKRETATLKCYPIPRHDTVYWYQQGPGQDPQFLISFYEKMQSDKGSIPDRFSAQQFSDYHSELNMSSLELGDSALYFCASSLGGTGDNEQFFGPGTRLTVL.

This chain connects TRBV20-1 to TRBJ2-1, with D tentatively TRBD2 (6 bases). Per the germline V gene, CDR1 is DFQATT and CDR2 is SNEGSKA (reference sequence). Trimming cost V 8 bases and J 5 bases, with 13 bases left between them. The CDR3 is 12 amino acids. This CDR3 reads CSSGSDDNEQFF. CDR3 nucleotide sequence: TGCAGTTCCGGGAGCGACGACAATGAGCAGTTCTTC.

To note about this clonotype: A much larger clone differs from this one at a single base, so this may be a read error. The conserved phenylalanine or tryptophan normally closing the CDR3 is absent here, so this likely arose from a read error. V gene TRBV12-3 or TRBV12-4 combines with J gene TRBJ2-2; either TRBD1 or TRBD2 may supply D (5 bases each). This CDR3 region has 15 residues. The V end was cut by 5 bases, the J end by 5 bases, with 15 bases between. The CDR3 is CASSRDPAWTGELFL. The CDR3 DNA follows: TGTGCCAGCAGTAGGGACCCTGCCTGGACCGGGGAGCTGTTTCTT.

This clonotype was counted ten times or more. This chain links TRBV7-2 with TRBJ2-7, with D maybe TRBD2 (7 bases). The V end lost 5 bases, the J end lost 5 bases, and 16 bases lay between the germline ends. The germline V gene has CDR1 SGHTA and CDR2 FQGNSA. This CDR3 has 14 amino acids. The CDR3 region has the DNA TGTGCCAGCAGCAGGGGGGGGACTATCGACGAGCAGTACTTC. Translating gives CASSRGGTIDEQYF.

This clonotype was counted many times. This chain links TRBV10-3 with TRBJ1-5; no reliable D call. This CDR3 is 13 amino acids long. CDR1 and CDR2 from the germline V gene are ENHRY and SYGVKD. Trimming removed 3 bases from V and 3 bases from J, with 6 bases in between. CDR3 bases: TGTGCCATCAGTGAACGAATCAATCAGCCCCAGCATTTT. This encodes CAISERINQPQHF.

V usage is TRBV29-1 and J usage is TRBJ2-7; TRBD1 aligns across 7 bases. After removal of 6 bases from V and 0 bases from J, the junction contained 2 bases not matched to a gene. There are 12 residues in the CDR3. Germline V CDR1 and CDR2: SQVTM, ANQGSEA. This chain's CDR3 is CSVWDSSYEQYF. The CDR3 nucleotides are TGCAGCGTGTGGGACAGCTCCTACGAGCAGTACTTC.

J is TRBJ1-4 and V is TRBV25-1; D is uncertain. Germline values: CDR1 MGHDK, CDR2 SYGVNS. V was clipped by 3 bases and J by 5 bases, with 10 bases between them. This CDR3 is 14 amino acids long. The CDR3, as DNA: TGTGCCAGCAGTGACCCAAAGACAAATGAAAAACTGTTTTTT. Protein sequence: CASSDPKTNEKLFF.

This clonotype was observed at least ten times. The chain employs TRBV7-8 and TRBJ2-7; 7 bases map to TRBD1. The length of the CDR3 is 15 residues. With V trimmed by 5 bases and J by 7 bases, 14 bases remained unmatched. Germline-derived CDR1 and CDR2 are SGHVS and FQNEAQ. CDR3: CASSPAGTARREQYF. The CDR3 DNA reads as TGTGCCAGCAGCCCAGCCGGGACAGCTCGGAGGGAGCAGTACTTC.

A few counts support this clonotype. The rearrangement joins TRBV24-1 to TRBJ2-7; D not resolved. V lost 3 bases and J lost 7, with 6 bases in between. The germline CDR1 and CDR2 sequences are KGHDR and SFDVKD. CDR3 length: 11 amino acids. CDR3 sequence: CATSDGWEQYF. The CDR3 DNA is TGTGCCACCAGTGATGGGTGGGAGCAGTACTTC.

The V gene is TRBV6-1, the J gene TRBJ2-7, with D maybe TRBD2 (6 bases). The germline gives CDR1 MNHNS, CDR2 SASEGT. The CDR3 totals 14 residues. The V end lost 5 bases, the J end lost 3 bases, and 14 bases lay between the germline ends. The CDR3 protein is CASSLLARYYEQYF. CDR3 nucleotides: TGTGCCAGCAGTCTCCTAGCGAGATACTACGAGCAGTACTTC.

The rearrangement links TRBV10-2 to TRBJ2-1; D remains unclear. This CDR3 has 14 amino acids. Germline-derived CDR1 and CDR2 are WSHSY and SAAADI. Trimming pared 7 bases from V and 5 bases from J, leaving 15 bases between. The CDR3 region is CASTASGRDNEQFF. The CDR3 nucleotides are TGCGCCAGCACCGCCAGTGGTCGAGACAATGAGCAGTTCTTC.

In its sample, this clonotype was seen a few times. CDR3 amino acids: CASSSWGVEKLFF. As DNA, the CDR3 is TGTGCCAGCAGTTCCTGGGGGGTAGAAAAACTGTTTTTT. This chain uses TRBV12-3 or TRBV12-4 with TRBJ1-4, with D possibly TRBD1 on 5 matching bases. The CDR3 has 13 amino acids. V gave up 4 bases and J gave up 8 bases, with 11 bases separating them.

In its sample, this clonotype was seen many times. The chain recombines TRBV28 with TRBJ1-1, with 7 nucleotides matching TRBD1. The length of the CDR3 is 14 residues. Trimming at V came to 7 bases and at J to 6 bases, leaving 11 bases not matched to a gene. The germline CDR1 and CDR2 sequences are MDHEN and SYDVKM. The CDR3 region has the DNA TGTGCCAGCACAGGGGGTTTATTTACGGCTGAAGCTTTCTTT. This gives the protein CASTGGLFTAEAFF.

The CDR3 DNA follows: TGTGCCAGCAGCGTAACGGGGGGTAGCAATCAGCCCCAGCATTTT. Translated: CASSVTGGSNQPQHF. This chain joins TRBV9 and TRBJ1-5; D is perhaps TRBD1 (5 bases). The CDR3 runs to 15 residues. V was cut by 1 base and J by 0 bases, with 8 bases left in between. Germline values: CDR1 SGDLS, CDR2 YYNGEE.

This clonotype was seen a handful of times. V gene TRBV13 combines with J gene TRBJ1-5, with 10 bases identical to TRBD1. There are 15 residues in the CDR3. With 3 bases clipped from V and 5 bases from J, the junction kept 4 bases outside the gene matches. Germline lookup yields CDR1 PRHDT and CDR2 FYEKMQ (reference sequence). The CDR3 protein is CASSFGDRGHQPQHF. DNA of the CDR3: TGTGCCAGCAGCTTCGGGGACAGGGGACATCAGCCCCAGCATTTT.

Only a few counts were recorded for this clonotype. Written as DNA, the CDR3 is TGCGCCAGCAGCACCGGTGGTTTGCGGAATGAGCAGTTCTTC. Translating gives CASSTGGLRNEQFF. The chain recombines TRBV4-1 with TRBJ2-1; unclear D gene. Germline-derived CDR1 and CDR2 are MGHRA and YSYEKL. This CDR3 has 14 amino acids. Trimming pared 5 bases from V and 7 bases from J, leaving 15 bases between.

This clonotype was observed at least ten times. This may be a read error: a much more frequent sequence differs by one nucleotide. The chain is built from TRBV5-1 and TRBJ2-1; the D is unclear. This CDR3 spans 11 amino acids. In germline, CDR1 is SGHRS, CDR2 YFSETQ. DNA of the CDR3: TGTGCCAGCAGCTTCACCAATGAGCAGTTCTTC. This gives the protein CASSFTNEQFF.

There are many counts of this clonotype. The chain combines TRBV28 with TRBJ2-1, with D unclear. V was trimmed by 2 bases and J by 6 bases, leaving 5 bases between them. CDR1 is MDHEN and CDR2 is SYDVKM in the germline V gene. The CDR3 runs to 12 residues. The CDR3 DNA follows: TGTGCCAGCAGTTTAGCTACCAATGAGCAGTTCTTC. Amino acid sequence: CASSLATNEQFF. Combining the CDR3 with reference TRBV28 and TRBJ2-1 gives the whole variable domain DVKVTQSSRYLVKRTGEKVFLECVQDMDHENMFWYRQDPGLGLRLIYFSYDVKMKEKGDIPEGYSVSREKKERFSLILESASTNQTSMYLCASSLATNEQFFGPGTRLTVL.

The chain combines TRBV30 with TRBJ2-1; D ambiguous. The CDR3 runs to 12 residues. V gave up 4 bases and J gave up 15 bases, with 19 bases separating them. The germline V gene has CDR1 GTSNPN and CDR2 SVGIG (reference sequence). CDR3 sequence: CAWTLSNARRFF. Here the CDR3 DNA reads TGTGCCTGGACACTCAGTAACGCCCGCAGGTTCTTC. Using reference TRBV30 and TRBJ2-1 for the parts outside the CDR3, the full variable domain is SQTIHQWPATLVQPVGSPLSLECTVEGTSNPNLYWYRQAAGRGLQLLFYSVGIGQISSEVPQNLSASRPQDRQFILSSKKLLLSDSGFYLCAWTLSNARRFFGPGTRLTVL.

DNA of the CDR3: TGTGCCAGCAGCTTGGCGGGACTAGCCTCCACAGATACGCAGTATTTT. This codes for CASSLAGLASTDTQYF. V usage is TRBV5-8 and J usage is TRBJ2-3; 9 bases fit TRBD2. The V segment lost 0 bases and the J segment 2 bases; nucleotides outside the gene matches: 4. Germline CDR1 reads SGHTS; CDR2 reads YDEGEE. This CDR3 contains 16 residues.

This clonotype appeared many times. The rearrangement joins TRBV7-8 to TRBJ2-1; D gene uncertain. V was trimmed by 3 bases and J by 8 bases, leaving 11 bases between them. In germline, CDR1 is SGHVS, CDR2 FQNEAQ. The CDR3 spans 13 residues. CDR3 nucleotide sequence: TGTGCCAGCAGCTTCCCCGACGGCGATGAGCAGTTCTTC. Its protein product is CASSFPDGDEQFF. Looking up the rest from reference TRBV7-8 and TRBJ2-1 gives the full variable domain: GAGVSQSPRYKVAKRGQDVALRCDPISGHVSLFWYQQALGQGPEFLTYFQNEAQLDKSGLPSDRFFAERPEGSVSTLKIQRTQQEDSAVYLCASSFPDGDEQFFGPGTRLTVL.

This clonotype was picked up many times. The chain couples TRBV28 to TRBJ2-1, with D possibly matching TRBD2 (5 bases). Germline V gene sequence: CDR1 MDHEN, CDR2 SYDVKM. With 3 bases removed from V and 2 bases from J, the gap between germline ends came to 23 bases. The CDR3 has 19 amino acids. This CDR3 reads CASSFRKGSSLTAYNEQFF. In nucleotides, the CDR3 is TGTGCCAGCAGTTTCCGAAAAGGGAGTTCTTTGACGGCCTACAATGAGCAGTTCTTC.